Ten or more counts support the clone carrying this TCR beta chain. A read error may account for a junction end that differs from germline. Time point meaning: pre-sensitization, week 0. Treatment specified: therapeutic diphenylcyclopropenone sensitization with weekly scalp DPC. The CDR3 is made up of 14 amino acids. Germline CDR1 reads MNHEY; CDR2 reads SVGAGI. TCRdb redid the calling of the RACE reads with MiXCR, one entry per CDR3 protein. The table shows roughly 64,000 distinct CDR3 sequences, with about 11% occurring only once. The record originates from a study of human T cells and chemical hapten exposure.

The J gene is TRBJ1-1, the V gene TRBV6-5; D remains ambiguous. Sequencing used whole blood, obtained in connection with sensitization to the hapten diphenylcyclopropenone (DPC). This receptor was taken from a woman aged 35 to 49 with alopecia areata. Some clones in this sample may be carry-over from other donors' samples. The CDR3: CASSYRALNIEAFF. For the CDR3, the DNA is TGTGCCAGCAGTTACCGGGCGCTGAACATTGAAGCTTTCTTT.